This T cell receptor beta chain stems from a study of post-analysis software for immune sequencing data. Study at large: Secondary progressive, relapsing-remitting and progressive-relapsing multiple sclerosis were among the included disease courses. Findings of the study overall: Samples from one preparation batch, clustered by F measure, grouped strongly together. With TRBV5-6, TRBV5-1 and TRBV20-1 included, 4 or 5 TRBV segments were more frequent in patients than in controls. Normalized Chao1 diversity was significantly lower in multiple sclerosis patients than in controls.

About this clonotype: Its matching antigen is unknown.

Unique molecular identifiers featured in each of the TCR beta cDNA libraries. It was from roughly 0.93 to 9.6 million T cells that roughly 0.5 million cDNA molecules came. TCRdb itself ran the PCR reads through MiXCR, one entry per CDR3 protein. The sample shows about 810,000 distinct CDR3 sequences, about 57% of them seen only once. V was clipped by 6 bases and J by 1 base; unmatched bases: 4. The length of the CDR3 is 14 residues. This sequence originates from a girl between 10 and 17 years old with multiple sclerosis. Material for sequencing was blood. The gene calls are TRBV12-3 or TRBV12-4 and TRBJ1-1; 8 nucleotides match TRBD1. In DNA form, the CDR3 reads TGTGCCAGCAGCCGACAGGGGAGGAACACTGAAGCTTTCTTT. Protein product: CASSRQGRNTEAFF.